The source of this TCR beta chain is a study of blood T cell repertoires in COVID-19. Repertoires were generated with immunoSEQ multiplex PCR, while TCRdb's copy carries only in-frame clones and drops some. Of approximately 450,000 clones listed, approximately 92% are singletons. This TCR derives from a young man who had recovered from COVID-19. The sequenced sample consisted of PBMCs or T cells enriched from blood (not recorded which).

The CDR3 protein is CASSHTSNQPQHF. The CDR3 nucleotides read TGCGCCAGCAGCCACACCAGCAATCAGCCCCAGCATTTT. The chain employs TRBV10-2 and TRBJ1-5; no clear D. The CDR3 contains 13 residues. The germline V and J ends were trimmed by 6 bases and 1 base, with 7 bases remaining between them. Germline-derived CDR1 and CDR2 are WSHSY and SAAADI.